Following are 3 T cell receptor beta chains from one sample sequenced in a study of OX40 agonist ivuxolimab in advanced cancers. Sequenced by immunoSEQ multiplex PCR; TCRdb stores in-frame clones only, minus some. Of around 56,000 clones in the sample, 88% are singletons; the top ten hold 11%. This specimen was CD4+ or CD8+ T cells sorted from blood, taken in a trial of the OX40 agonist ivuxolimab. These receptors all come from an adult with an advanced solid tumor such as melanoma, head and neck, liver or kidney cancer.

The V call is TRBV5-5, the J call TRBJ1-1; D ambiguous. Germline CDR1 SGHKS, CDR2 YYEKEE (reference sequence). V was pared by 4 bases and J by 4 bases, with 11 bases between. The length of the CDR3 is 13 residues. Here the CDR3 reads CASSPTVFTEAFF. The CDR3 DNA is TGTGCCAGCAGCCCAACAGTCTTCACTGAAGCTTTCTTT. Filled out from reference TRBV5-5 and TRBJ1-1, the complete variable domain reads DAGVTQSPTHLIKTRGQQVTLRCSPISGHKSVSWYQQVLGQGPQFIFQYYEKEERGRGNFPDRFSARQFPNYSSELNVNALLLGDSALYLCASSPTVFTEAFFGQGTRLTVV.

This chain uses TRBV7-9 with TRBJ1-1; maybe TRBD1 (5 bases). Germline V CDR1 and CDR2: SEHNR, FQNEAQ (reference sequence). With 0 bases removed from V and 0 bases from J, the gap between germline ends came to 8 bases. The CDR3 spans 15 residues. The CDR3 DNA reads as TGTGCCAGCAGCTTAGCGCGGGGGATGAACACTGAAGCTTTCTTT. It translates to CASSLARGMNTEAFF.

J is TRBJ2-7 and V is TRBV7-9; 11 nucleotides match TRBD2. The germline CDR1 and CDR2 sequences are SEHNR and FQNEAQ (reference sequence). The CDR3 has 16 residues. With 1 base clipped from V and 7 bases from J, the junction kept 9 bases outside the gene matches. CDR3: CASSLVAGGPSEEQYF. In nucleotides, the CDR3 is TGTGCCAGCAGCTTAGTAGCGGGAGGGCCCTCGGAAGAGCAGTACTTC.